The rows below give T cell receptor beta chains drawn from one sample of a study of OX40 agonist ivuxolimab in advanced cancers. Sequencing used immunoSEQ multiplex PCR; TCRdb keeps in-frame clones, though not all of them. The top ten clones hold approximately 1.3% of a sample with tens of thousands of clones, roughly 85% of them seen once. This specimen consisted of CD4+ or CD8+ T cells sorted from blood, obtained in a trial of the OX40 agonist ivuxolimab. Receptors originate from an adult with an advanced solid tumor such as melanoma, head and neck, liver or kidney cancer. Each CDR3 is given with its conserved first and last residue. A D gene is named only where the DNA matches it firmly.

CDR3,V,D
CASSFTKTEKLFF,TRBV13,NA
CASSLKETQYF,TRBV2,NA
CASSFGGSIEKLFF,TRBV5-1,NA
CASSPTSGGAYEQYF,TRBV18,TRBD2
CASSLARDRVGYGYTF,TRBV5-1,TRBD1
CASSFWSGTEAFF,TRBV5-6,NA
CASSRTRGLNEQFF,TRBV11-2,NA
CASSITGGMAQPQHF,TRBV19,TRBD1
CAWSVGDNTEAFF,TRBV30,NA
CASSQSSRGDEKLFF,TRBV23-1,TRBD1
CASSQGPRLAGGLEQFF,TRBV4-3,TRBD2
CASSLGAEVIQYF,TRBV7-9,NA
CASSLGTGSNEQFF,TRBV7-9,NA
CASSLGLLTRQDQYF,TRBV7-3,NA
CASRLPDLRHYNEQFF,TRBV12-2,NA
CASSSVPWDTQYF,TRBV11-3,NA
CASSADGRGFGYTF,TRBV11-2,NA
CASRDRGTDTQYF,TRBV6-1,TRBD1
CASSFGRTNNEQFF,TRBV5-1,NA
CATKDRVFHQPQHF,TRBV19,TRBD1
CASSLVGGGSTDTQYF,TRBV7-2,NA
CASRVAETYNEQFF,TRBV7-9,NA
CASTDSGFSNQPQHF,TRBV7-2,NA
CASNRGAGLGEQYF,TRBV2,NA
CASSFESSYNEQFF,TRBV28,NA
CASSFKSSGGFNEQFF,TRBV7-3,TRBD2
CASSLTGGQSYGYTF,TRBV19,TRBD1
CAWSPLAGGRYNEQFF,TRBV30,TRBD2
CASSVVNRSATEAFF,TRBV9,NA
CAWSSGGRETQYF,TRBV30,TRBD2
CASSRGLGRVGEKLFF,TRBV5-5,NA
CASITGFQPQHF,TRBV28,NA
CASSEQQGNYGYTF,TRBV2,TRBD1
CASTVQGISYNEQFF,TRBV5-1,TRBD1
CSVEVVSYEQYF,TRBV29-1,NA
CASRRSAGGYTF,TRBV28,NA
CARSRETSGISYEQYF,TRBV5-3,TRBD2
CASSSNRGEQYF,TRBV27,TRBD1
CASRDGFRETQYF,TRBV19,NA
CAWSPGQGLAQHF,TRBV30,TRBD1
CSARETDTQYF,TRBV20-1,NA
CASSLGLAGGQGTDTQYF,TRBV7-9,TRBD2
CASSPHEVFYGYTF,TRBV28,NA
CASSPSGTIYEQYF,TRBV10-1,TRBD2
CASSLTGGAVGETQYF,TRBV2,TRBD1
CAWGGTEAFF,TRBV30,NA
CASSLGAGGPMEQYF,TRBV7-2,TRBD2
CASSTGTGGYTGELFF,TRBV11-3,TRBD1
CASSVGTTVPPLHF,TRBV2,NA
CATSRDWDGYTF,TRBV15,NA
CASSPPDGGDTQYF,TRBV5-1,TRBD2
CASKETGAGSYTF,TRBV2,TRBD1
CASSLALRGTGELFF,TRBV7-2,NA